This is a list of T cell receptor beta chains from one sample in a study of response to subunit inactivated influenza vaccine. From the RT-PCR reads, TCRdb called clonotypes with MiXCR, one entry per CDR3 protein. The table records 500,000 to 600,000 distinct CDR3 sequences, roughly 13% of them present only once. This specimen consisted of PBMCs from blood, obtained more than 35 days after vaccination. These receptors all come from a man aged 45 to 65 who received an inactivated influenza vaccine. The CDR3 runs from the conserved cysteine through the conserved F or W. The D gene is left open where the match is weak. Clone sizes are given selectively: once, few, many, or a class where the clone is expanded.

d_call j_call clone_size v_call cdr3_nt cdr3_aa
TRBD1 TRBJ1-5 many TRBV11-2 TGTGCCAGCAGCTTAGAACGGTCTGGGACAGGGATCAATCAGCCCCAGCATTTT CASSLERSGTGINQPQHF
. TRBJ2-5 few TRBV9 TGTGCCAGCAGCTTAACGTTGGAGACCCAGTACTTC CASSLTLETQYF
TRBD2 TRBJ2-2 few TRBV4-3 TGCGCCAGCAGCCCTAGCGGGGAAGGCACCGGGGAGCTGTTTTTT CASSPSGEGTGELFF
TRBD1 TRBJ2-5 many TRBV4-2 TGTGCCAGCAGCCAGGGGACAGCAGTCGAAGAGACCCAGTACTTC CASSQGTAVEETQYF
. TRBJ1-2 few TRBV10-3 TGTGCCATCAGTGTAGTCTGGACCTCGGGTCCGAGCTATGGCTACACCTTC CAISVVWTSGPSYGYTF
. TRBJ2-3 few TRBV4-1 TGCGCCAGCAGCCGCCTCAGCGAGAAGGATACGCAGTATTTT CASSRLSEKDTQYF
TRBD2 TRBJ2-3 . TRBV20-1 TGCAGTGCTAGAGTACTAGCGGGGCGGGATACGCAGTATTTT CSARVLAGRDTQYF
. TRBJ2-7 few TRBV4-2 TGTGCCAGCAGCCAAGTATCCTCCGGCCGAGCCTACGAGCAGTACTTC CASSQVSSGRAYEQYF
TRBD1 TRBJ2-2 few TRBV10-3 TGTGCCATCAGAGAATCAGGGGGCCTGAACACCGGGGAGCTGTTTTTT CAIRESGGLNTGELFF
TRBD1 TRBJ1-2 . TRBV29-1 TGCAGTTCCCGGACAGGGAGGGGCTACACCTTC CSSRTGRGYTF
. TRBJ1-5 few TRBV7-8 TGTGCCAGCAGCTTAGGGTCCCTATATAGCAATCAGCCCCAGCATTTT CASSLGSLYSNQPQHF
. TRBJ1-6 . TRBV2 TGTGCCTGCAGTGAGGACAGCGATTTCCTGGGTGATCATTCACCCCTCCACTTT CACSEDSDFLGDHSPLHF
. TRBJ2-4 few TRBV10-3 TGTGCCACTAGGCGCGAGGGAGGAAACATTCAGTACTTC CATRREGGNIQYF
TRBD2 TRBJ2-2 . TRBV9 TGTGCCAGCAGCCATTGGGGGCTGCCAGGACTAGCAGAAGTCACCGGGGAGCTGTTTTTT CASSHWGLPGLAEVTGELFF
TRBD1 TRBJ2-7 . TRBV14 TGTGCCAGCAGCCAAGATCTTGTTAATTGTCATGGCCGGGACAGGTTTTACGAGCAGTACTTC CASSQDLVNCHGRDRFYEQYF
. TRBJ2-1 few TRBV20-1 TGCAGTCCCCGGACATTTCGCTCCTACAATGAGCAGTTCTTC CSPRTFRSYNEQFF
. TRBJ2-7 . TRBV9 TGTGCCAGCAGCGTAGTACCTAGCCGAATTTACGAGCAGTACTTC CASSVVPSRIYEQYF